The 10 T cell receptor beta chains below were found in one sample sequenced in a study of blood T cell repertoires in COVID-19. Clones were sequenced by immunoSEQ multiplex PCR, and TCRdb holds only the in-frame ones, with some missing. Among about 36,000 clones listed, more than 70% were seen once. The sequencing sample was made of peripheral blood. All receptors derive from a man between 60 and 75 years old with acute or convalescent COVID-19.

V usage is TRBV9 and J usage is TRBJ2-7; D may be TRBD1 (6 bases). The CDR3 extends over 16 amino acids. Germline V gives CDR1 SGDLS, CDR2 YYNGEE. The V end lost 0 bases, the J end lost 3 bases, and 16 bases lay between the germline ends. CDR3 bases: TGTGCCAGCAGCGTAGTTCCAGGGGCCCTCGACTACGAGCAGTACTTC. Translating gives CASSVVPGALDYEQYF.

V usage is TRBV11-2 and J usage is TRBJ2-3; D uncertain. The CDR3 is 15 amino acids. V was shortened by 4 bases and J by 3 bases, with 14 bases between the two germline ends. The germline CDR1 and CDR2 sequences are SGHAT and FQNNGV. The CDR3 DNA sequence: TGTGCCAGCAGCTCCTCACCGGGTAGTACAGATACGCAGTATTTT. Its translation: CASSSSPGSTDTQYF. Together with reference TRBV11-2 and TRBJ2-3, the CDR3 gives the full variable domain: EAGVAQSPRYKIIEKRQSVAFWCNPISGHATLYWYQQILGQGPKLLIQFQNNGVVDDSQLPKDRFSAERLKGVDSTLKIQPAKLEDSAVYLCASSSSPGSTDTQYFGPGTRLTVL.

This chain links TRBV4-1 with TRBJ1-2, with 11 bases that match TRBD1. The CDR3 is 16 residues long. V gave up 2 bases and J gave up 2 bases; unmatched junction bases: 4. The germline gives CDR1 MGHRA, CDR2 YSYEKL. Here the CDR3 DNA reads TGCGCCAGCAGCCAATCCGGGACAGGGGGAAACTATGGCTACACCTTC. This translates into CASSQSGTGGNYGYTF.

The chain uses TRBV2 and TRBJ2-5; D possibly corresponds to TRBD1 (6 bases). The CDR3 is made up of 14 amino acids. V was clipped by 3 bases and J by 2 bases, with 10 bases between them. Germline CDR1 reads SNHLY; CDR2 reads FYNNEI. The chain's CDR3 is CASSETGIQETQYF. DNA of the CDR3: TGTGCCAGCAGTGAGACAGGAATACAAGAGACCCAGTACTTC.

Comments on this clone: This sample includes further DNA sequences coding for the same CDR3. V is TRBV9 and J is TRBJ2-2; 12 positions match TRBD2. Per the germline V gene, CDR1 is SGDLS and CDR2 is YYNGEE. The CDR3 covers 18 residues. V shed 0 bases, J shed 3 bases, and the junction held 6 bases outside the gene matches. CDR3 sequence (DNA): TGTGCCAGCAGCGTAGGGCTAGCGGGAGGGCCTCACACCGGGGAGCTGTTTTTT. It is translated as CASSVGLAGGPHTGELFF.

This rearrangement joins TRBV7-9 to TRBJ1-2, with 8 bases aligning to TRBD1. The CDR3 covers 15 residues. Germline lookup yields CDR1 SEHNR and CDR2 FQNEAQ (reference sequence). Losses at the gene ends were 4 bases for V and 3 bases for J; bases not matched to a gene: 7. In nucleotides, the CDR3 is TGTGCCAGCAGCTCAACGGACAGGGCGTACTATGGCTACACCTTC. It is translated as CASSSTDRAYYGYTF.

The chain has TRBV12-3 or TRBV12-4 and TRBJ1-6; 8 nucleotides align to TRBD1. The CDR3 is 13 amino acids. J gave up 8 bases and V 7 bases, and 4 bases lay outside the gene matches. The CDR3 region is CASKDRVDSPLHF. The CDR3 bases are TGTGCCAGCAAGGACAGGGTTGATTCACCCCTCCACTTT.

The J gene is TRBJ1-6, the V gene TRBV25-1; D possibly corresponds to TRBD1 (5 bases). The ends were cut back, 0 bases at V and 12 bases at J, with 9 bases in the middle. CDR3 size: 13 residues. Germline V CDR1 and CDR2: MGHDK, SYGVNS. The CDR3 DNA follows: TGTGCCAGCAGTGAATATACGGGGGGACCCCTCCACTTT. Amino acid sequence: CASSEYTGGPLHF.

The rearrangement joins TRBV11-3 to TRBJ2-3; 9 nucleotides line up with TRBD2. The J segment lost 6 bases and the V segment lost 1 base, leaving 8 bases of the junction unmatched. The germline V gene encodes CDR1 SGHNT and CDR2 YENEEA. This CDR3 comprises 16 residues. The CDR3: CASSLGLAGGLDTQYF. In DNA, the CDR3 is TGTGCCAGCAGCTTAGGGTTGGCGGGAGGGCTGGATACGCAGTATTTT.

This clone was counted once. The J gene is TRBJ1-5, the V gene TRBV28; TRBD1 matches at 7 bases. V was clipped by 8 bases and J by 4 bases; unmatched bases: 5. Germline CDR1 MDHEN, CDR2 SYDVKM. The CDR3 spans 13 residues. The CDR3 loop is CASDRQGNQPQHF. CDR3 sequence (DNA): TGTGCCAGCGACCGACAGGGTAATCAGCCCCAGCATTTT.